The rows below give T cell receptor beta chains drawn from one sample of a study of T-cell memory formation after mild COVID-19. TCRdb re-analysed the 5' RACE reads in MiXCR, keeping a single row per CDR3 protein. Of roughly 300,000 distinct CDR3 sequences in the sample, over 7% were seen once. Source material: PBMCs or a T cell subset sorted from them (not recorded which). Receptors were obtained from a man aged 18 to 35 who had mild COVID-19 (a few samples of this study predate the infection). Cell type and time point are not known. Each CDR3 is given with its conserved first and last residue. The D gene is left open where the match is weak. Only part of the rows carry a size: once, few, many, or a class if the clone is expanded.

abundance: once
v_gene: TRBV20-1
d_gene: .
j_gene: TRBJ2-5
CDR3nt: TGCAGTGCTAGGTGGGGGTTCCAAGAGACCCAGTACTTC
CDR3aa: CSARWGFQETQYF

abundance: few
v_gene: TRBV19
d_gene: .
j_gene: TRBJ2-1
CDR3nt: TGTGCCAGTAGTATAGATCAGGGCACCAACAGTGAGCAGTTCTTC
CDR3aa: CASSIDQGTNSEQFF

abundance: few
v_gene: TRBV4-3
d_gene: TRBD2
j_gene: TRBJ2-2
CDR3nt: TGCGCCAGCAGCCGGGGTTCGGGACTAGCGGGGGACACCGGGGAGCTGTTTTTT
CDR3aa: CASSRGSGLAGDTGELFF

abundance: few
v_gene: TRBV29-1
d_gene: TRBD1
j_gene: TRBJ2-1
CDR3nt: TGCAGCGTTGGACCGGGACAGGGGCGGAATGAGCAGTTCTTC
CDR3aa: CSVGPGQGRNEQFF

abundance: few
v_gene: TRBV5-4
d_gene: TRBD1
j_gene: TRBJ1-2
CDR3nt: TGTGCCAGCATCAGGATGGACAGGGGGCAGGTGGGCTATGGCTACACCTTC
CDR3aa: CASIRMDRGQVGYGYTF

abundance: .
v_gene: TRBV15
d_gene: .
j_gene: TRBJ2-1
CDR3nt: TGTGCCACCAGCAGAGTGGGCTACCGCTCCTACAATGAGCAGTTCTTC
CDR3aa: CATSRVGYRSYNEQFF

abundance: .
v_gene: TRBV7-2
d_gene: .
j_gene: TRBJ2-3
CDR3nt: TGTGCCAGCAGCTTGGTGGTCCCCACAGATACGCAGTATTTT
CDR3aa: CASSLVVPTDTQYF

abundance: few
v_gene: TRBV20-1
d_gene: .
j_gene: TRBJ1-1
CDR3nt: TGCAGTGCTAGAGAGGTGGCCTTTAACACTGAAGCTTTCTTT
CDR3aa: CSAREVAFNTEAFF

abundance: few
v_gene: TRBV19
d_gene: .
j_gene: TRBJ2-2
CDR3nt: TGTGCCAGTAGTATAGGGGACACTTACACCGGGGAGCTGTTTTTT
CDR3aa: CASSIGDTYTGELFF

abundance: .
v_gene: TRBV9
d_gene: .
j_gene: TRBJ1-6
CDR3nt: TGTGCCAGCAGCGAGGGCCTTACAGGGAGCTCCTATAATTCACCCCTCCACTTT
CDR3aa: CASSEGLTGSSYNSPLHF

abundance: few
v_gene: TRBV7-6
d_gene: .
j_gene: TRBJ1-4
CDR3nt: TGTGCCAGCAGCTTAGGAACCGGGTACGGAACTAATGAAAAACTGTTTTTT
CDR3aa: CASSLGTGYGTNEKLFF

abundance: .
v_gene: TRBV29-1
d_gene: TRBD2
j_gene: TRBJ2-5
CDR3nt: TGCAGCGTCCCCCTAGGGCTAGCGGGGGGGCCATACCAAGAGACCCAGTACTTC
CDR3aa: CSVPLGLAGGPYQETQYF

abundance: few
v_gene: TRBV7-9
d_gene: .
j_gene: TRBJ2-3
CDR3nt: TGTGCCAGCAGCCCTTCCTCGGTTAGCACAGATACGCAGTATTTT
CDR3aa: CASSPSSVSTDTQYF

abundance: few
v_gene: TRBV5-1
d_gene: TRBD1
j_gene: TRBJ1-1
CDR3nt: TGCGCCAGCAGCTCCCTAGGGGGCAACACTGAAGCTTTCTTT
CDR3aa: CASSSLGGNTEAFF

abundance: .
v_gene: TRBV10-3
d_gene: .
j_gene: TRBJ2-5
CDR3nt: TGTGCCATCAGCAGCCCGGACAGACAAGAGACCCAGTACTTC
CDR3aa: CAISSPDRQETQYF